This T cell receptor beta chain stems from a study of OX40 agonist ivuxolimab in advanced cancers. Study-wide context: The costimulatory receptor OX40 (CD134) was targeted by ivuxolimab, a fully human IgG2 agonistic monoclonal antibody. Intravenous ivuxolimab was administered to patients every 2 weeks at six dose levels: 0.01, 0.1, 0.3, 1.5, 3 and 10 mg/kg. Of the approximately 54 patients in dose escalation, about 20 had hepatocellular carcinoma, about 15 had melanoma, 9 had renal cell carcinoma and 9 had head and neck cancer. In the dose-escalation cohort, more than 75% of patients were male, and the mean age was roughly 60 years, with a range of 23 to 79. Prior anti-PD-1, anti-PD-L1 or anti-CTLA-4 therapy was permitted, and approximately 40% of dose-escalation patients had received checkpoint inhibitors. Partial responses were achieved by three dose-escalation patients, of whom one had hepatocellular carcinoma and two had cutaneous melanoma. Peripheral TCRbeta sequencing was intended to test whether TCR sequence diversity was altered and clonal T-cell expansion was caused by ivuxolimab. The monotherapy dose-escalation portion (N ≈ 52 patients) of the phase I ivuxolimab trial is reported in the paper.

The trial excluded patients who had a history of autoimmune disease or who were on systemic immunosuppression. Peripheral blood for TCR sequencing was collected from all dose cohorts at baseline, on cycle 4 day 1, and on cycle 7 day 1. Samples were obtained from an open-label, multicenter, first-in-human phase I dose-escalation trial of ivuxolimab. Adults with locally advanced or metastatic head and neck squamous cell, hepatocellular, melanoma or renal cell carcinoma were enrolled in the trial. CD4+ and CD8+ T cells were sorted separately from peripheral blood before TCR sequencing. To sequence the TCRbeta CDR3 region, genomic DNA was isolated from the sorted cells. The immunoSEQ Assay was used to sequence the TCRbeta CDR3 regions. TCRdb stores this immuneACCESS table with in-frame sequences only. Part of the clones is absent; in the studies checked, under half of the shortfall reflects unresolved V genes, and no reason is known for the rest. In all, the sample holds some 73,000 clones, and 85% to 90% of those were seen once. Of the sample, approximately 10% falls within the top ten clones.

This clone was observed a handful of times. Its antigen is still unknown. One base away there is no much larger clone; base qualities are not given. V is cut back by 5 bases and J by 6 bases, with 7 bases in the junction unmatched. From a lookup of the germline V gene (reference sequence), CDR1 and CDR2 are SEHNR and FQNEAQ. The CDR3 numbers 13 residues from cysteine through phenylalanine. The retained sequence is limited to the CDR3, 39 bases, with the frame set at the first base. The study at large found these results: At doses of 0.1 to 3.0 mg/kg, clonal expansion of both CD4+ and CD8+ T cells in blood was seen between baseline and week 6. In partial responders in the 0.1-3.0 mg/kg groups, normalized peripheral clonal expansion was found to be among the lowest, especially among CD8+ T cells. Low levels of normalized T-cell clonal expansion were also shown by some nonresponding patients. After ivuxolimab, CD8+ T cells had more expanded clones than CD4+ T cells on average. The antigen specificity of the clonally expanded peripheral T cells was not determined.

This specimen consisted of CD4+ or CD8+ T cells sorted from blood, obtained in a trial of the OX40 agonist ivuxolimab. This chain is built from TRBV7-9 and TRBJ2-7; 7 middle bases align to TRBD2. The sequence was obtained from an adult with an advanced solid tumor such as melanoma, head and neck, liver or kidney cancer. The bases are TGTGCCAGCAGCGCGAGGACTAGACTCGAGCAGTACTTC. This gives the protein CASSARTRLEQYF.